This T cell receptor (beta chain) comes out of a study of vaccination effects on CD4 cells after COVID-19. Study findings and constraints: Convalescents' post-vaccination spike-reactive clones were chiefly new, vaccine-induced ones.

Assay used: immunoSEQ multiplex PCR; TCRdb lists only in-frame clones, some missing. The repertoire holds 35,000 to 55,000 clones, with approximately 70% as singletons. Peptide-pool stimulation followed by sequencing identified expanded antigen-specific CD4+ clonotypes in the ViraFEST assay. CD4+ T cell isolation took place after about nine days of culture. The person had PCR-confirmed SARS-CoV-2 infection between March and December 2020. Wells of 1.8 million or so PBMC each were grown with 8.5 to 10 IU/ml IL-2 and 9 to 10 ug/ml peptides. For this clone: The antigen is unknown.

This CDR3 is built from 14 residues. Germline CDR1 is SGHRS and CDR2 is YFSETQ. V was trimmed by 4 bases and J by 10 bases, leaving 15 bases between them. Sequences were derived from CD4+ T cells from PBMCs cultured with a peptide pool, sampled before COVID-19 vaccination. This TCR was recovered from a human donor who had a prior SARS-CoV-2 infection. J is TRBJ1-6 and V is TRBV5-1; TRBD1 might be the D (6 bases). The CDR3 reads CASSPGTFLSPLHF. The DNA for the CDR3 is TGCGCCAGCAGCCCAGGGACATTTTTATCACCCCTCCACTTT. The complete variable domain, with remaining parts taken from reference TRBV5-1 and TRBJ1-6, reads KAGVTQTPRYLIKTRGQQVTLSCSPISGHRSVSWYQQTPGQGLQFLFEYFSETQRNKGNFPGRFSGRQFSNSRSEMNVSTLELGDSALYLCASSPGTFLSPLHFGNGTRLTVT.